These T cell receptor beta chains were read from a single sample in a study of control samples from healthy donors and cancer patients. This table comes from immunoSEQ multiplex PCR, and its TCRdb copy is limited to in-frame clones, with some not included. The sample holds 90,000 to 100,000 clones, roughly three quarters seen once. The sample consisted of blood. These receptors came from a woman aged 25 to 45 in good health. CDR3s include the opening cysteine and the closing phenylalanine or tryptophan. Each record gives: D gene, clone size, V gene, CDR3 length, J gene, CDR3 DNA, CDR3 protein. The D gene is left open where the match is weak. Rows give clone size only sometimes, using once, few, many, or a class for an expanded clone.

-	-	TRBV7-2	15	TRBJ1-3	TGTGCCAGCAGCCCCCGGACAAGACCAGGAAACACCATATATTTT	CASSPRTRPGNTIYF
TRBD2	-	TRBV6-5	14	TRBJ2-3	TGTGCCAGCAGGCGGGGAGGGCGAACAGATACGCAGTATTTT	CASRRGGRTDTQYF
-	-	TRBV30	14	TRBJ1-1	TGTGCCTGGAGTGCCAAGGACGGGAACACTGAAGCTTTCTTT	CAWSAKDGNTEAFF
TRBD1	-	TRBV19	15	TRBJ1-2	TGTGCCAGTAGTTTTAGGGACAGGAGTAACTATGGCTACACCTTC	CASSFRDRSNYGYTF
-	-	TRBV6-5	14	TRBJ2-7	TGTGCCAGCAGCAGGCACCTACTGAACTACGAGCAGTACTTC	CASSRHLLNYEQYF
-	-	TRBV2	14	TRBJ2-7	TGTGCCAGCGGGGGCCGGGACGGAATCTACGAGCAGTACTTC	CASGGRDGIYEQYF
-	once	TRBV20-1	11	TRBJ1-1	TGCAGTGCTGGGGGGTACACTGAAGCTTTCTTT	CSAGGYTEAFF
-	-	TRBV3-1/TRBV3-2	15	TRBJ1-3	TGTGCCAGCAGCCGATCGGGGGACTCTGGAAACACCATATATTTT	CASSRSGDSGNTIYF
TRBD1	-	TRBV7-2	14	TRBJ2-3	TGTGCCAGCAGTCTAGGGGGCAATGTAGATACGCAGTATTTT	CASSLGGNVDTQYF
-	-	TRBV3-1/TRBV3-2	13	TRBJ2-1	TGTGCCAGCAGCCAAGGTCCCGGGTCTAAGCGGTTCTTC	CASSQGPGSKRFF
-	-	TRBV6-2/TRBV6-3	14	TRBJ1-2	TGTGCCAGCAGTTACTCGAGGGGAAGCTATGGCTACACCTTC	CASSYSRGSYGYTF
-	-	TRBV24-1	13	TRBJ1-1	TGTGCCACCAGTGATTTGAAAGGGGATCGAGCTTTCTTT	CATSDLKGDRAFF
-	-	TRBV4-3	16	TRBJ1-5	TGCGCCAGCAGCCAAGATGCGCGCGGGAGCAATCAGCCCCAGCATTTT	CASSQDARGSNQPQHF